This TCR beta chain originates from a study of beta chain features in type 1 diabetes. Findings and limits, study-wide: Among all four CD4+ subsets, Type 1 diabetes patients had TCRB CDR3s that were moderately but significantly shorter. Since sequencing was performed on cDNA, cells with high TCR expression could be over-represented.

V lost 3 bases, J lost 4 bases, and 7 bases stayed unmatched. This CDR3 region has 15 residues. Germline CDR1 and CDR2: SGHRS and YFSETQ. In the case of this clone: Its antigen is as yet unknown.

Expressed TCRB transcripts got sequenced, as all isolated RNA was reverse transcribed. This table comes from immunoSEQ multiplex PCR, and its TCRdb copy is limited to in-frame clones, with some not included. The data contain approximately 250,000 clones, over 12% of them singletons. The gene calls are TRBV5-1 and TRBJ1-1; 9 nucleotides agree with TRBD1. This TCR was recovered from a woman in her thirties or forties in good health. The sequenced material came from naive CD4+ T cells from blood. The CDR3 bases are TGCGCCAGCAGCTCCTCCGGGACAGGGAGCACTGAAGCTTTCTTT. Amino acids: CASSSSGTGSTEAFF.